The sequence of this T cell receptor (beta chain) was determined in a study of beta chain features in type 1 diabetes. This CDR3 region has 15 residues. CDR1 SGDLS and CDR2 YYNGEE come from the germline V gene. Trimming took off 0 bases at V and 8 bases at J, with 14 bases between the two ends. The investigators reverse transcribed all of the isolated RNA, so they sequenced expressed TCRB transcripts. Sequenced by immunoSEQ multiplex PCR; TCRdb stores in-frame clones only, minus some. The data show 850,000 to 900,000 clones, under 20% seen once. This clone showed up just a few times. This rearrangement joins TRBV9 to TRBJ1-4, with D perhaps matching TRBD1 (5 bases). This clonotype was sampled from a woman in her late teens or twenties in good health. The sample taken for sequencing was naive CD4+ T cells from blood. CDR3 sequence reads: CASSVAGRDYEKLFF. As DNA, the CDR3 is TGTGCCAGCAGCGTAGCGGGCAGGGACTACGAAAAACTGTTTTTT.